A selection of T cell receptor beta chains follows, all from one sample in a study of blood T cell repertoires in COVID-19. Profiling relied on immunoSEQ multiplex PCR, and the TCRdb table lists in-frame clones only, not all of them. The sample yields around 89,000 clones, roughly 87% seen once. The specimen sequenced was peripheral blood. The receptors come from a man between 45 and 60 years old with acute or convalescent COVID-19. The CDR3 runs from the conserved cysteine through the conserved F or W. The D gene is left open where the match is weak. Expanded clones get a size class; other rows say once, few or many, or leave the size out.

size	D	V	J	CDR3	DNA
NA	NA	TRBV27	TRBJ1-2	CASSLSGSYGYTF	TGTGCCAGCAGTTTATCGGGCAGCTATGGCTACACCTTC
NA	TRBD1	TRBV7-9	TRBJ1-4	CASSLGQGYEKLFF	TGTGCCAGCAGCTTAGGACAGGGGTACGAAAAACTGTTTTTT
NA	TRBD1	TRBV18	TRBJ1-4	CASSGQGTNEKLFF	TGTGCCAGCTCGGGACAGGGAACTAATGAAAAACTGTTTTTT
NA	NA	TRBV3-1/TRBV3-2	TRBJ1-2	CASSQDSRYYGYTF	TGTGCCAGCAGCCAAGATTCCAGATACTATGGCTACACCTTC
NA	TRBD1	TRBV2	TRBJ1-3	CASSAEQGGNTIYF	TGTGCCAGCAGTGCGGAACAGGGGGGAAACACCATATATTTT
NA	TRBD2	TRBV3-1/TRBV3-2	TRBJ2-3	CASSHLAAGGRTDTQYF	TGTGCCAGCAGCCATTTAGCGGCGGGGGGACGCACAGATACGCAGTATTTT
NA	NA	TRBV6-1	TRBJ2-3	CASSEWPFRSTDTQYF	TGTGCCAGCAGTGAGTGGCCGTTCCGCAGCACAGATACGCAGTATTTT
NA	TRBD2	TRBV7-8	TRBJ2-5	CASSLDGGAKTQYF	TGTGCCAGCAGCTTGGACGGGGGGGCAAAGACCCAGTACTTC
NA	TRBD1	TRBV6-6	TRBJ1-5	CASSPGQGVEPQHF	TGTGCCAGCAGCCCCGGACAGGGGGTCGAGCCCCAGCATTTT
NA	NA	TRBV25-1	TRBJ1-4	CASTTGYVEKLFF	TGTGCCAGCACTACAGGGTACGTGGAAAAACTGTTTTTT
NA	TRBD1	TRBV2	TRBJ1-1	CARARDRVDPNTEAFF	TGTGCCAGGGCTCGGGACAGGGTCGATCCGAACACTGAAGCTTTCTTT
NA	NA	TRBV7-6	TRBJ1-4	CASSLRGFRDNEKLFF	TGTGCCAGCAGCTTACGGGGGTTTCGCGATAATGAAAAACTGTTTTTT
once	NA	TRBV7-2	TRBJ2-3	CASSFSGGDTQYF	TGTGCCAGCAGCTTTTCCGGGGGAGATACGCAGTATTTT
NA	NA	TRBV6-1	TRBJ1-5	CASSESGWGNQPQHF	TGTGCCAGCAGTGAATCGGGGTGGGGCAATCAGCCCCAGCATTTT
NA	NA	TRBV5-1	TRBJ1-1	CASSLARNTEAFF	TGCGCCAGCAGCTTGGCGAGGAACACTGAAGCTTTCTTT
NA	NA	TRBV5-6	TRBJ1-5	CASSTVQGRRQPQHF	TGTGCCAGCAGCACCGTTCAGGGGCGGAGACAGCCCCAGCATTTT
NA	NA	TRBV28	TRBJ1-1	CASKSAGVETEAFF	TGTGCCAGCAAATCGGCAGGGGTGGAAACTGAAGCTTTCTTT
NA	TRBD2	TRBV7-3	TRBJ2-1	CASSLRLATDNEQFF	TGTGCCAGCAGCTTAAGACTAGCGACGGACAATGAGCAGTTCTTC
few	NA	TRBV5-6	TRBJ1-4	CASSLWREKLFF	TGTGCCAGCAGCTTGTGGCGGGAAAAACTGTTTTTT
NA	NA	TRBV7-9	TRBJ1-1	CASSLGEVNTEAFF	TGTGCCAGCAGCTTAGGGGAGGTGAACACTGAAGCTTTCTTT
once	TRBD2	TRBV5-1	TRBJ2-1	CASSFSGGAYEQFF	TGCGCCAGCAGCTTTAGCGGGGGGGCCTATGAGCAGTTCTTC
NA	NA	TRBV5-1	TRBJ1-4	CASSLATREGEKLFF	TGCGCCAGCAGCTTGGCAACCAGGGAAGGGGAAAAACTGTTTTTT
NA	NA	TRBV5-1	TRBJ2-3	CASSLSSVRDTQYF	TGCGCCAGCAGCTTATCAAGCGTGAGAGATACGCAGTATTTT
NA	TRBD2	TRBV5-1	TRBJ2-5	CASSPGLAGRTQYF	TGCGCCAGCAGCCCGGGACTAGCGGGGAGGACCCAGTACTTC
NA	TRBD1	TRBV9	TRBJ1-4	CASSETGVNEKLFF	TGTGCCAGCAGTGAGACAGGGGTGAATGAAAAACTGTTTTTT
NA	TRBD1	TRBV11-2	TRBJ1-5	CASSPGGPNQPQHF	TGTGCCAGCAGCCCAGGGGGCCCGAATCAGCCCCAGCATTTT
NA	TRBD2	TRBV29-1	TRBJ2-1	CSGGTSAYNEQFF	TGCAGCGGTGGGACTAGCGCCTACAATGAGCAGTTCTTC
once	NA	TRBV30	TRBJ2-2	CAWSLLPGTGELFF	TGTGCCTGGAGTCTTTTGCCCGGCACCGGGGAGCTGTTTTTT
NA	NA	TRBV7-3	TRBJ2-3	CASSEGSGTDTQYF	TGTGCCAGCAGCGAGGGTAGTGGCACAGATACGCAGTATTTT
NA	NA	TRBV5-1	TRBJ2-1	CASSERTSYNEQFF	TGCGCCAGCAGTGAGCGGACCTCCTACAATGAGCAGTTCTTC
NA	TRBD1	TRBV27	TRBJ2-1	CASSLWRDRVSSYNEQFF	TGTGCCAGCAGTTTATGGAGGGACAGGGTTTCGTCCTACAATGAGCAGTTCTTC
NA	NA	TRBV5-6	TRBJ1-5	CASSFRGSSNQPQHF	TGTGCCAGCAGCTTCCGGGGGAGTAGCAATCAGCCCCAGCATTTT
NA	NA	TRBV28	TRBJ1-1	CASSFPGGRSEAFF	TGTGCCAGCAGTTTCCCGGGGGGCAGGTCTGAAGCTTTCTTT
NA	TRBD1	TRBV5-6	TRBJ2-3	CASSLVGTESHTDTQYF	TGTGCCAGCAGCTTGGTGGGGACAGAGAGCCACACAGATACGCAGTATTTT
many	TRBD1	TRBV5-4	TRBJ1-2	CASTRTGEGYTF	TGTGCCAGCACCAGGACAGGGGAAGGCTACACCTTC
NA	NA	TRBV28	TRBJ1-2	CASRPTGRVGGYTF	TGTGCCAGCAGACCTACAGGGAGGGTGGGCGGCTACACCTTC
NA	NA	TRBV7-9	TRBJ1-2	CASSPQRRGGYTF	TGTGCCAGCAGCCCTCAACGTCGAGGAGGCTACACCTTC
NA	TRBD1	TRBV15	TRBJ1-2	CATSRNIGTGEYGYTF	TGTGCCACCAGCAGAAACATTGGGACAGGGGAATATGGCTACACCTTC
once	TRBD2	TRBV7-2	TRBJ2-5	CASSFIAGGRETQYF	TGTGCCAGCAGCTTTATAGCGGGGGGGCGAGAGACCCAGTACTTC
NA	NA	TRBV6-5	TRBJ2-1	CASTELTTYNEQFF	TGTGCCAGCACGGAACTAACGACCTACAATGAGCAGTTCTTC
once	NA	TRBV6-5	TRBJ1-6	CASKSASPLHF	TGTGCCAGCAAGAGTGCCTCACCCCTCCACTTT
NA	NA	TRBV6-4	TRBJ1-2	CASSQAGTPGVVGYTF	TGTGCCAGCAGTCAAGCCGGGACTCCGGGTGTAGTGGGCTACACCTTC
NA	NA	TRBV29-1	TRBJ2-7	CSVDREGGYEQYF	TGCAGCGTTGATAGGGAAGGGGGCTACGAGCAGTACTTC
NA	NA	TRBV12-3/TRBV12-4	TRBJ1-5	CASSGFGGQPQHF	TGTGCCAGCAGCGGGTTCGGGGGGCAGCCCCAGCATTTT
NA	NA	TRBV12-5	TRBJ2-7	CASGFAVGVETYEQYF	TGTGCTAGTGGTTTTGCGGTCGGGGTAGAGACCTACGAGCAGTACTTC
NA	TRBD1	TRBV28	TRBJ1-1	CASSLPTGVTEAFF	TGTGCCAGCAGTTTACCCACAGGGGTGACTGAAGCTTTCTTT
NA	NA	TRBV27	TRBJ1-6	CASRPGEPNSPLHF	TGTGCCAGCAGACCCGGGGAGCCTAATTCACCCCTCCACTTT
NA	NA	TRBV28	TRBJ1-5	CASTQGSSNQPQHF	TGTGCCAGCACGCAGGGGTCCAGCAATCAGCCCCAGCATTTT
NA	NA	TRBV30	TRBJ2-2	CAWSVQAGNTGELFF	TGTGCCTGGAGTGTACAGGCAGGGAATACCGGGGAGCTGTTTTTT
NA	TRBD1	TRBV5-4	TRBJ1-2	CASSAGQESYGYTF	TGTGCCAGCAGCGCGGGACAGGAGAGCTATGGCTACACCTTC
NA	NA	TRBV15	TRBJ1-5	CATSRAGGGNQPQHF	TGTGCCACCAGCAGAGCCGGGGGAGGCAATCAGCCCCAGCATTTT